The present T cell receptor beta chain was sequenced within a study of control samples from healthy donors and cancer patients. Clones were sequenced by immunoSEQ multiplex PCR, and TCRdb holds only the in-frame ones, with some missing. The sample has about 130,000 clones, roughly 90% seen once; the top ten hold roughly 1.9%. V lost 5 bases and J lost 5, with 12 bases in between. From germline, CDR1 is MNHEY and CDR2 SVGEGT. The CDR3 has 13 amino acids. The material sequenced was blood. The chain has TRBV6-2 or TRBV6-3 and TRBJ1-1; unclear D gene. This TCR was recovered from a woman aged 50 to 60 in good health. The CDR3 coding sequence is TGTGCCAGCAGTGCTATATTGGGGACTGAAGCTTTCTTT. Its protein product is CASSAILGTEAFF.